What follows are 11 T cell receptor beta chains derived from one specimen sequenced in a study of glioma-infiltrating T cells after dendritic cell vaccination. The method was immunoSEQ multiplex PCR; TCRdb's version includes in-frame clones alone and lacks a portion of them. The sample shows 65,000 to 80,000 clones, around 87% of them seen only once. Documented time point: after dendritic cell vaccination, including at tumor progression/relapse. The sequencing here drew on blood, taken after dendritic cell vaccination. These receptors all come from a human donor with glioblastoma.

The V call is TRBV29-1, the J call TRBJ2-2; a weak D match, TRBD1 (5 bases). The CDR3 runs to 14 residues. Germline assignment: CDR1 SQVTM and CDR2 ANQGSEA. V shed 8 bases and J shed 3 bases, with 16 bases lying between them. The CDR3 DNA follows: TGCAGCTGCTGGGGCGCTCGGGACACCGGGGAGCTGTTTTTT. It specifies CSCWGARDTGELFF.

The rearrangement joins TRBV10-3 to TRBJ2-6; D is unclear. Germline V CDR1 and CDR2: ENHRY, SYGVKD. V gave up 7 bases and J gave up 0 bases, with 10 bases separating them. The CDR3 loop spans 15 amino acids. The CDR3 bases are TGTGCCATCAAAAACGTTAGCTCTGGGGCCAACGTCCTGACTTTC. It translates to CAIKNVSSGANVLTF.

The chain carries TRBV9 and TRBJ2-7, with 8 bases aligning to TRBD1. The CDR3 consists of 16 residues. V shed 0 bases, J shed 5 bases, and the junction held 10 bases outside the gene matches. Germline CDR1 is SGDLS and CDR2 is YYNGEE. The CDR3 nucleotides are TGTGCCAGCAGCGTAGGGTCGGGACAGGAGGGGGACGAGCAGTACTTC. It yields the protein CASSVGSGQEGDEQYF. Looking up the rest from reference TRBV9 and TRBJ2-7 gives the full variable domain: DSGVTQTPKHLITATGQRVTLRCSPRSGDLSVYWYQQSLDQGLQFLIQYYNGEERAKGNILERFSAQQFPDLHSELNLSSLELGDSALYFCASSVGSGQEGDEQYFGPGTRLTVT.

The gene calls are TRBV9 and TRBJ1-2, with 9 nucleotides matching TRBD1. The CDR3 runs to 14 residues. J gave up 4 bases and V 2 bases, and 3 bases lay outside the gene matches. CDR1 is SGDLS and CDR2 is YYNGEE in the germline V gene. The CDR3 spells CASSVTGGSYGYTF. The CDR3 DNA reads TGTGCCAGCAGCGTGACAGGGGGTAGCTATGGCTACACCTTC.

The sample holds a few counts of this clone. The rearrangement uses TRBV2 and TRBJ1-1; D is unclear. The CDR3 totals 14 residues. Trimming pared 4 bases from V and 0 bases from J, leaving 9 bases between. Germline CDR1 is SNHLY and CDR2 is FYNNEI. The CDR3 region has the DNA TGTGCCAGCAGTGTTACAAGTTTGAACACTGAAGCTTTCTTT. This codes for CASSVTSLNTEAFF.

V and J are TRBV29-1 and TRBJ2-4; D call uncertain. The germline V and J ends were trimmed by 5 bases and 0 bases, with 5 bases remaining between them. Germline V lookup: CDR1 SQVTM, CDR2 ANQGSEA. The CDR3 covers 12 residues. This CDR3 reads CSVLLAKNIQYF. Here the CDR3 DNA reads TGCAGCGTTTTACTAGCCAAAAACATTCAGTACTTC.

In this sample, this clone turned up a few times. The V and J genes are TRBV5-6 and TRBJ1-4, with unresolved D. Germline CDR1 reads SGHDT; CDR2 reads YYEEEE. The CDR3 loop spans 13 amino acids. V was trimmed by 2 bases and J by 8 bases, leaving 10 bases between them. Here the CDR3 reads CASSLSEKEKLFF. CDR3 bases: TGTGCCAGCAGCTTAAGTGAGAAAGAAAAACTGTTTTTT.

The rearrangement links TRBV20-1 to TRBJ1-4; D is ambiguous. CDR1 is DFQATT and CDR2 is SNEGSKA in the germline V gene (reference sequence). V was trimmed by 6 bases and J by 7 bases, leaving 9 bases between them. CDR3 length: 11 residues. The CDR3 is CSAVSLEKLFF. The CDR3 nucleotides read TGCAGTGCGGTGAGCCTTGAAAAACTGTTTTTT.

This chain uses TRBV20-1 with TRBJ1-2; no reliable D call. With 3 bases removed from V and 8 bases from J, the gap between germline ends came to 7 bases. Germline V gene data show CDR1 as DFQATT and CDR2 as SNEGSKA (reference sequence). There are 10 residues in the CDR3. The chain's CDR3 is CSASGLGYTF. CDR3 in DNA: TGCAGTGCTAGTGGGCTCGGCTACACCTTC.

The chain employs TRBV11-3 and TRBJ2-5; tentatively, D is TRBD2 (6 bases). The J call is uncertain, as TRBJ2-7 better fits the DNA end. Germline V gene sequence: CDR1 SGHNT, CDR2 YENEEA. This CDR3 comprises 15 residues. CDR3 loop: CASSLAGLPSYEQYF. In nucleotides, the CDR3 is TGTGCCAGCAGCTTAGCGGGACTCCCCTCCTACGAGCAGTACTTC.

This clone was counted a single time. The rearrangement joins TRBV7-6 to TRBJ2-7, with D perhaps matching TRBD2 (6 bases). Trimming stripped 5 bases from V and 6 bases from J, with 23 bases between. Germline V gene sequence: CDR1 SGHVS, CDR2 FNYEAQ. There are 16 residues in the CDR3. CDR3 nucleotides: TGTGCCAGCAGCCCCGTCAGCGGGTCTCCTACCCCCGAGCAGTACTTC. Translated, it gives CASSPVSGSPTPEQYF.